A single sample gave rise to the 23 T cell receptor beta chains below, sequenced in a study of shared clonotypes between healthy human individuals. Some clones are missing from TCRdb's copy, which holds only in-frame ones; the method was immunoSEQ multiplex PCR. Seen here are about 1 million clones, approximately 70% observed once, and the top ten hold around 1.5%. The material sequenced was memory CD4+ T cells sorted from blood. Subset defined: CD45RA-negative fraction. Receptor source: a man aged 18 to 29 in good health.

The chain has TRBV21-1 and TRBJ2-7; no DNA check was done on the table's D call, TRBD2. TRBV21-1 is given as a pseudogene. The CDR3 spans 18 residues. This CDR3 reads CASSLAARDYGFHYEQYF. The CDR3 DNA sequence: TGTGCCAGCAGCTTGGCTGCCCGGGACTATGGATTTCACTACGAGCAGTACTTC.

A note on this clone: This specimen includes other DNA sequences encoding the same CDR3. This sequence joins TRBV7-2 and TRBJ2-7; no reliable D call. The V end was cut by 5 bases, the J end by 3 bases, with 20 bases between. The CDR3 loop spans 16 amino acids. Germline V CDR1 and CDR2: SGHTA, FQGNSA. The CDR3 nucleotides are TGTGCCAGCAGCCCTTCCCGGGCCGTAAGCCTCTACGAGCAGTACTTC. Its protein is CASSPSRAVSLYEQYF.

CDR3 sequence reads: CASSPPGGRVPPEQYF. CDR3 sequence (DNA): TGTGCCAGCTCACCACCGGGGGGCAGGGTCCCCCCGGAGCAGTACTTC. This chain links TRBV18 with TRBJ2-7, with D tentatively TRBD1 or TRBD2 (6 bases each). Germline-derived CDR1 and CDR2 are KGHSH and LQKENI. This CDR3 comprises 16 residues. Trimming stripped 0 bases from V and 7 bases from J, with 19 bases between.

This clone appeared once. This rearrangement joins TRBV9 to TRBJ1-1; no clear D gene. Trimming left V 0 bases short and J 2 bases short, with 5 bases between. The CDR3 runs 13 residues. The germline CDR1 and CDR2 sequences are SGDLS and YYNGEE. The CDR3 spells CASSVASNTEAFF. CDR3 nucleotide sequence: TGTGCCAGCAGCGTAGCCAGTAACACTGAAGCTTTCTTT. The full variable domain, with the rest looked up from reference TRBV9 and TRBJ1-1, is DSGVTQTPKHLITATGQRVTLRCSPRSGDLSVYWYQQSLDQGLQFLIQYYNGEERAKGNILERFSAQQFPDLHSELNLSSLELGDSALYFCASSVASNTEAFFGQGTRLTVV.

The CDR3 nucleotides are TGTGCCAGCAGTGACGACCCTTCTAGCCTCGAGCAGTACTTC. It translates to CASSDDPSSLEQYF. This chain joins TRBV6-5 and TRBJ2-7; D perhaps matches TRBD2 (5 bases). Germline assignment: CDR1 MNHEY and CDR2 SVGAGI. This CDR3 comprises 14 residues. With 5 bases removed from V and 6 bases from J, the gap between germline ends came to 17 bases.

The chain combines TRBV9 with TRBJ2-6; no definite D call. Germline V gene data show CDR1 as SGDLS and CDR2 as YYNGEE. The CDR3 spans 13 residues. Trimming cost V 2 bases and J 4 bases, with 4 bases left between them. CDR3 in DNA: TGTGCCAGCAGCGTCTGGGGGGCCAACGTCCTGACTTTC. It codes for CASSVWGANVLTF.

The sample holds many counts of this clone. V is TRBV2 and J is TRBJ2-5; 7 nucleotides match TRBD1. The CDR3 totals 14 residues. Germline V gene sequence: CDR1 SNHLY, CDR2 FYNNEI. With V trimmed by 4 bases and J by 4 bases, 6 bases remained unmatched. The chain's CDR3 is CASSAGQYGETQYF. CDR3 DNA: TGTGCCAGCAGTGCGGGACAGTATGGAGAGACCCAGTACTTC.

The chain joins TRBV4-1 to TRBJ2-3; maybe TRBD2 (6 bases). There are 17 residues in the CDR3. The V end was cut by 1 base, the J end by 6 bases, with 20 bases between. Germline lookup yields CDR1 MGHRA and CDR2 YSYEKL. The CDR3 loop reads CASSQVRAGSTQDTQYF. The CDR3 DNA follows: TGCGCCAGCAGCCAAGTAAGGGCGGGATCCACCCAGGATACGCAGTATTTT.

The chain combines TRBV5-5 with TRBJ2-7; D may be TRBD2 (6 bases). V lost 4 bases to trimming and J lost 5 bases, with 19 bases between them. The CDR3 totals 15 residues. Germline lookup yields CDR1 SGHKS and CDR2 YYEKEE (reference sequence). The CDR3 here is CASSAPQRAQDEQYF. The CDR3, as DNA: TGTGCCAGCAGCGCCCCCCAGCGGGCTCAGGACGAGCAGTACTTC. The full variable domain, its missing parts supplied by reference TRBV5-5 and TRBJ2-7, is DAGVTQSPTHLIKTRGQQVTLRCSPISGHKSVSWYQQVLGQGPQFIFQYYEKEERGRGNFPDRFSARQFPNYSSELNVNALLLGDSALYLCASSAPQRAQDEQYFGPGTRLTVT.

In this sample, this clone turned up once. J is TRBJ2-2 and V is TRBV5-1; 7 positions match TRBD1. V trimming: 4 bases; J trimming: 0 bases; junction bases outside the gene matches: 3. The CDR3 has 15 residues. CDR1 and CDR2 from the germline V gene are SGHRS and YFSETQ. CDR3 sequence reads: CASSRGQSNTGELFF. CDR3 DNA sequence: TGCGCCAGCAGCCGGGGACAGTCGAACACCGGGGAGCTGTTTTTT.

This clone has a handful of counts. This rearrangement joins TRBV29-1 to TRBJ2-1; D might be TRBD1 or TRBD2, each matching 5 bases. Germline CDR1 is SQVTM and CDR2 is ANQGSEA. Trimming took off 7 bases at V and 7 bases at J, with 20 bases between the two ends. The CDR3 sequence is 14 residues long. The DNA for the CDR3 is TGCAGCGCCGGAAGTCGAGGGGTAGAGAATGAGCAGTTCTTC. Its translation is CSAGSRGVENEQFF.

This clone was found a few times. The J gene is TRBJ1-1, the V gene TRBV2; D uncertain. The CDR3 extends over 11 amino acids. CDR1 SNHLY and CDR2 FYNNEI come from the germline V gene. V was trimmed by 7 bases and J by 7 bases, leaving 10 bases between them. The CDR3 nucleotides read TGTGCCAGCACCCGCGTGTATGAAGCTTTCTTT. Amino acids: CASTRVYEAFF.

The rearrangement joins TRBV5-6 to TRBJ2-3; 8 nucleotides agree with TRBD2. This CDR3 spans 17 amino acids. V lost 3 bases and J lost 8; bases outside the gene matches: 17. Germline values: CDR1 SGHDT, CDR2 YYEEEE. CDR3 loop: CASSSYSSGGIRGTQYF. The CDR3 DNA sequence: TGTGCCAGCAGCTCCTATTCCAGCGGGGGTATCCGTGGTACGCAGTATTTT.

The chain couples TRBV6-6 to TRBJ2-7; TRBD2 agrees at 10 bases. The germline V gene encodes CDR1 MNHNY and CDR2 SVGAGI (reference sequence). This CDR3 region has 12 residues. J gave up 7 bases and V 10 bases, and 7 bases lay outside the gene matches. In nucleotides, the CDR3 is TGTGCCAACAGCTGGGGACTAGCGGAGCAGTACTTC. Its translation: CANSWGLAEQYF.

In DNA, the CDR3 is TGTGCCAGCAGTGGTAGCGGGGGGGGCCAGACATCTGAGCAGTTCTTC. It codes for CASSGSGGGQTSEQFF. This chain uses TRBV2 with TRBJ2-1, with 11 nucleotides matching TRBD2. The CDR3 has 16 amino acids. Germline V lookup: CDR1 SNHLY, CDR2 FYNNEI. V dropped 4 bases and J dropped 9; count of bases not matched to a gene: 11.

The chain links TRBV10-3 to TRBJ2-1; TRBD2 matches 10 bases. The length of the CDR3 is 17 residues. With 5 bases clipped from V and 0 bases from J, the junction kept 7 bases outside the gene matches. Germline V gene data show CDR1 as ENHRY and CDR2 as SYGVKD. Written as DNA, the CDR3 is TGTGCCATCAGTAGCTCTAGCGGGGGCCGCTCCTACAATGAGCAGTTCTTC. The encoded protein is CAISSSSGGRSYNEQFF.

The rearrangement joins TRBV18 to TRBJ1-2; 8 bases fit TRBD1. The CDR3 is 15 residues long. V shed 2 bases, J shed 2 bases, and the junction held 4 bases outside the gene matches. Germline V gene sequence: CDR1 KGHSH, CDR2 LQKENI. Here the CDR3 DNA reads TGTGCCAGCTCACCAGAGACAGGGGCGAACTATGGCTACACCTTC. Its translation is CASSPETGANYGYTF.

This clone has just one count. V is TRBV9 and J is TRBJ1-6; the D gene is possibly TRBD1 (6 bases). V dropped 3 bases and J dropped 14 bases, with 15 bases sitting between them. Germline-derived CDR1 and CDR2 are SGDLS and YYNGEE. The CDR3 length is 13 residues. CDR3 protein: CASSAPGARALHF. The CDR3 coding sequence is TGTGCCAGCAGCGCCCCAGGGGCGCGTGCCCTCCACTTT.

This chain links TRBV5-1 with TRBJ2-3; no reliable D call. CDR1 and CDR2 (germline): SGHRS, YFSETQ. The CDR3 covers 13 residues. V was clipped by 3 bases and J by 7 bases, with 12 bases between them. This CDR3 is CASSSSFTNTQYF. The CDR3 DNA sequence: TGCGCCAGCAGCTCCTCCTTCACGAATACGCAGTATTTT.

There are a few counts of this clone. The sample holds other DNA sequences that translate to the same CDR3. The V call is TRBV30, the J call TRBJ2-1; perhaps TRBD2 as D (7 bases). The CDR3 is made up of 14 amino acids. Germline V gene sequence: CDR1 GTSNPN, CDR2 SVGIG (reference sequence). V lost 2 bases to trimming and J lost 4 bases, with 12 bases between them. As DNA, the CDR3 is TGTGCCTGGAGTAGGGGGGGGCTGTACAATGAGCAGTTCTTC. Translating it yields CAWSRGGLYNEQFF. Full variable domain (rest looked up from reference TRBV30 and TRBJ2-1): SQTIHQWPATLVQPVGSPLSLECTVEGTSNPNLYWYRQAAGRGLQLLFYSVGIGQISSEVPQNLSASRPQDRQFILSSKKLLLSDSGFYLCAWSRGGLYNEQFFGPGTRLTVL.

V and J are TRBV28 and TRBJ1-4; 7 nucleotides line up with TRBD1. V trimming: 5 bases; J trimming: 7 bases; junction bases outside the gene matches: 10. The V gene's germline CDR1 is MDHEN and CDR2 SYDVKM. This CDR3 comprises 15 residues. The DNA for the CDR3 is TGTGCCAGCAGTATTCGACAGGGCCGGCGTGAAAAACTGTTTTTT. Translating gives CASSIRQGRREKLFF.

This clone was picked up many times. V is TRBV5-1 and J is TRBJ2-3, with D hard to call. V lost 6 bases and J lost 6, with 17 bases in between. Per the germline V gene, CDR1 is SGHRS and CDR2 is YFSETQ. The CDR3 is made up of 14 amino acids. Here the CDR3 DNA reads TGCGCCAGCACGCTAGGTGGTAGGGTTGATACGCAGTATTTT. Translated, it gives CASTLGGRVDTQYF.

This chain links TRBV10-2 with TRBJ2-1; D might be TRBD1 or TRBD2, each matching 6 bases. This CDR3 has 12 residues. From germline, CDR1 is WSHSY and CDR2 SAAADI. The ends were cut back, 8 bases at V and 4 bases at J, with 9 bases in the middle. The CDR3 DNA is TGCGCCAGCGCGGGACATTACAATGAGCAGTTCTTC. Translation gives CASAGHYNEQFF.